These 30 T cell receptor beta chains came from one sample sequenced in a study of cytomegalovirus exposure and HLA in healthy donors. The PCR was carried out with 60 Vbeta primers and 13 Jbeta primers. Method: immunoSEQ multiplex PCR; TCRdb's copy keeps in-frame clones and lacks some. The sample lists approximately 190,000 clones, just under 80% occurring once. Sequences were obtained from PBMCs. The origin of the receptors is a woman under 40 in good health and CMV-seropositive.

V usage is TRBV28 and J usage is TRBJ2-1; 9 bases match TRBD2. Germline V gives CDR1 MDHEN, CDR2 SYDVKM. The V and J ends lost 5 bases and 4 bases, in that order; junction bases with no gene match: 6. The CDR3 runs to 15 residues. For the CDR3, the DNA is TGTGCCAGCAGTCTCCTAGCGGGGATTTACAATGAGCAGTTCTTC. Residues: CASSLLAGIYNEQFF.

The chain carries TRBV11-3 and TRBJ2-7; TRBD2 matches at 11 bases. The J segment lost 7 bases and the V segment lost 4 bases, leaving 12 bases of the junction unmatched. The CDR3 length is 16 residues. In germline, CDR1 is SGHNT, CDR2 YENEEA. As DNA, the CDR3 is TGTGCCAGCAGCTCAAGGACTAGCGGGCGTTTTGAGGAGCAGTACTTC. It encodes CASSSRTSGRFEEQYF. Together with reference TRBV11-3 and TRBJ2-7, the CDR3 gives the full variable domain: EAGVVQSPRYKIIEKKQPVAFWCNPISGHNTLYWYLQNLGQGPELLIRYENEEAVDDSQLPKDRFSAERLKGVDSTLKIQPAELGDSAVYLCASSSRTSGRFEEQYFGPGTRLTVT.

The rearrangement links TRBV5-4 to TRBJ1-1, with 7 bases identical to TRBD1. This CDR3 has 12 residues. V trimming: 2 bases; J trimming: 5 bases; junction bases outside the gene matches: 0. In germline, CDR1 is SGHNT, CDR2 YYREEE (reference sequence). The chain's CDR3 is CASSLQGTEAFF. CDR3 DNA sequence: TGTGCCAGCAGCTTACAGGGGACTGAAGCTTTCTTT.

The chain couples TRBV4-1 to TRBJ2-3; the D is unclear. V was shortened by 1 base and J by 1 base, with 9 bases between the two germline ends. CDR1 is MGHRA and CDR2 is YSYEKL in the germline V gene. The CDR3 totals 15 residues. CDR3 region: CASSQAETGTDTQYF. The CDR3 nucleotides are TGCGCCAGCAGCCAAGCGGAGACTGGCACAGATACGCAGTATTTT.

The J gene is TRBJ2-1, the V gene TRBV6-6, with D perhaps matching TRBD1 (5 bases). Trimming shortened V by 2 bases and J by 8 bases, and 13 bases separated the two germline ends. The CDR3 has 14 amino acids. From germline, CDR1 is MNHNY and CDR2 SVGAGI (reference sequence). The CDR3 coding sequence is TGTGCCAGCAGTTACGGCTCAGGGCTTCATGAGCAGTTCTTC. This encodes CASSYGSGLHEQFF.

This clone was seen just once. CDR3 region: CASHLAGGGYTF. CDR3 nucleotides: TGTGCCAGCCACCTGGCAGGGGGAGGCTACACCTTC. V and J are TRBV6-1 and TRBJ1-2; TRBD1 matches 7 bases. The V gene end was trimmed by 8 bases and the J gene end by 8 bases; junction bases not matched to a gene: 8. CDR1 is MNHNS, CDR2 SASEGT, per germline. The CDR3 runs to 12 residues.

The V call is TRBV5-1, the J call TRBJ2-7; 10 bases line up with TRBD2. This CDR3 contains 13 residues. The junction had 5 bases not matched to a gene; V was cut back by 0 bases and J by 11 bases. Looked up from germline, CDR1 is SGHRS and CDR2 is YFSETQ. The CDR3 nucleotides read TGCGCCAGCAGCTTGGGAGCGGGAGGGGTAGAGTACTTC. The encoded protein is CASSLGAGGVEYF.

The chain links TRBV21-1 to TRBJ2-3; the DNA was not compared with TRBD2, the D call given in the table. TRBV21-1 is a listed pseudogene. The CDR3 is 17 amino acids. The CDR3, as DNA: TGTGCCAGCAGTTCCAGTCCGGGACTAGCGGGAGCAGATACGCAGTATTTT. Protein product: CASSSSPGLAGADTQYF.

The chain recombines TRBV6-6 with TRBJ2-7; TRBD1 is a possible D gene (6 bases). CDR1 is MNHNY, CDR2 SVGAGI, per germline (reference sequence). V lost 4 bases to trimming and J lost 1 base, with 14 bases between them. This CDR3 is 15 amino acids long. The chain's CDR3 is CASSSPDRLSYEQYF. The CDR3 coding sequence is TGTGCCAGCAGTTCCCCGGACAGACTTTCCTACGAGCAGTACTTC.

This clone was observed many times. V usage is TRBV14 and J usage is TRBJ1-1; 7 bases are a match to TRBD1. CDR3 length: 15 amino acids. V lost 4 bases, J lost 11 bases, and 16 bases stayed unmatched. Germline-derived CDR1 and CDR2 are SGHDN and FVKESK. Here the CDR3 reads CASSPSWGQGDVAFF. DNA of the CDR3: TGTGCCAGCAGCCCTTCCTGGGGGCAGGGGGACGTGGCTTTCTTT.

The J gene is TRBJ1-5, the V gene TRBV2; maybe TRBD1 (6 bases). Germline CDR1 and CDR2: SNHLY and FYNNEI. Trimming pared 6 bases from V and 9 bases from J, leaving 15 bases between. The CDR3 extends over 13 amino acids. CDR3 sequence (DNA): TGTGCCAGCAGACAGGGCCCGGGGTGGCCCCAGCATTTT. Protein sequence: CASRQGPGWPQHF. Drawing the rest from reference TRBV2 and TRBJ1-5, the complete variable domain is EPEVTQTPSHQVTQMGQEVILRCVPISNHLYFYWYRQILGQKVEFLVSFYNNEISEKSEIFDDQFSVERPDGSNFTLKIRSTKLEDSAMYFCASRQGPGWPQHFGDGTRLSIL.

This chain connects TRBV5-1 to TRBJ2-6; D might be TRBD2 (6 bases). This CDR3 has 17 amino acids. Trimming pared 4 bases from V and 2 bases from J, leaving 16 bases between. CDR1 and CDR2 from the germline V gene are SGHRS and YFSETQ. The chain's CDR3 is CASSMRSGLAGANVLTF. CDR3 sequence (DNA): TGCGCCAGCAGCATGCGTTCGGGACTTGCTGGGGCCAACGTCCTGACTTTC.

The V and J genes are TRBV4-3 and TRBJ2-2; TRBD2 matches 11 bases. CDR3 length: 15 residues. Trimming took 3 bases from V and 5 from J; bases not matched to a gene: 2. Germline CDR1 LGHNA, CDR2 YSLEER. The CDR3 loop is CASSHRLAGTGELFF. CDR3 DNA: TGCGCCAGCAGCCACCGACTAGCGGGGACCGGGGAGCTGTTTTTT.

This chain connects TRBV2 to TRBJ1-5; D not certain. V lost 6 bases to trimming and J lost 6 bases, with 12 bases between them. Germline CDR1 SNHLY, CDR2 FYNNEI. The CDR3 runs to 13 residues. Written as DNA, the CDR3 is TGTGCCAGCAGAAGTCTTATGCGTCAGCCCCAGCATTTT. Encoded protein: CASRSLMRQPQHF.

The chain has TRBV5-6 and TRBJ1-1; D remains ambiguous. This CDR3 has 14 amino acids. Trimming removed 4 bases from V and 0 bases from J, with 10 bases in between. The germline gives CDR1 SGHDT, CDR2 YYEEEE. The CDR3 region is CASSLGGMNTEAFF. In nucleotides, the CDR3 is TGTGCCAGCAGCCTGGGAGGGATGAACACTGAAGCTTTCTTT.

V gene TRBV4-3 combines with J gene TRBJ2-5; D is perhaps TRBD1 (6 bases). Trimming shortened V by 0 bases and J by 7 bases, and 18 bases separated the two germline ends. CDR1 and CDR2 from the germline V gene are LGHNA and YSLEER. The CDR3 runs to 16 residues. The CDR3 nucleotides read TGCGCCAGCAGCCAAGATCTTAGCGAGGGGGAAGGGACCCAGTACTTC. It encodes CASSQDLSEGEGTQYF.

This clone was counted a single time. The V and J genes are TRBV7-9 and TRBJ1-1; no clear D gene. The CDR3 has 11 amino acids. The V and J ends lost 5 bases and 6 bases respectively, with 7 bases between them. Per the germline V gene, CDR1 is SEHNR and CDR2 is FQNEAQ (reference sequence). The CDR3 DNA follows: TGTGCCAGCAGCGAAGAGGCTGAAGCTTTCTTT. Protein product: CASSEEAEAFF.

On this clone: One end of the junction is discordant with germline, which a read error may explain. The chain combines TRBV7-7 with TRBJ1-1; a possible D gene is TRBD1 (6 bases). Germline CDR1 reads SSHAT; CDR2 reads FNYEAQ (reference sequence). This CDR3 region has 17 residues. The CDR3 nucleotides are TGTGCTAGCAGCTTCCTCAGGGGAGCTCTTCGGAACACTGAAGCTTTCTTT. This gives the protein CASSFLRGALRNTEAFF.

The gene calls are TRBV10-1 and TRBJ2-5; no clear D. The DNA end is a closer match to TRBJ2-7, so the J assignment may be wrong. Germline V CDR1 and CDR2: WNHNN, SYGVQD (reference sequence). The length of the CDR3 is 13 residues. The DNA of the CDR3 is TGCGCCAGCAGTGATGGGCTACCCTACGAGCAGTACTTC. It specifies CASSDGLPYEQYF.

V gene TRBV4-1 combines with J gene TRBJ1-5; TRBD1 matches 10 bases. The germline V gene encodes CDR1 MGHRA and CDR2 YSYEKL. V was clipped by 4 bases and J by 0 bases; unmatched bases: 9. This CDR3 region has 18 residues. CDR3 sequence (DNA): TGCGCCAGCAGCCTTACCGGGACAGGGGCATATAGCAATCAGCCCCAGCATTTT. It specifies CASSLTGTGAYSNQPQHF.

The V call is TRBV7-8, the J call TRBJ2-2, with 7 bases matching TRBD1. The V gene's germline CDR1 is SGHVS and CDR2 FQNEAQ. CDR3 size: 12 residues. J lost 9 bases, V lost 5 bases, and 3 bases had no gene match. DNA for the CDR3: TGTGCCAGCAGCCGACAGGGCCGGGAGCTGTTTTTT. It translates to CASSRQGRELFF. Based on the CDR3 plus reference TRBV7-8 and TRBJ2-2, the full variable domain is GAGVSQSPRYKVAKRGQDVALRCDPISGHVSLFWYQQALGQGPEFLTYFQNEAQLDKSGLPSDRFFAERPEGSVSTLKIQRTQQEDSAVYLCASSRQGRELFFGEGSRLTVL.

V usage is TRBV13 and J usage is TRBJ2-7; perhaps TRBD2 as D (6 bases). Trimming took off 2 bases at V and 7 bases at J, with 18 bases between the two ends. The V gene's germline CDR1 is PRHDT and CDR2 FYEKMQ (reference sequence). The CDR3 spans 15 residues. The CDR3 bases are TGTGCCAGCAGCTTACCCGGGACTGGTCGGGGGGAGCAGTACTTC. The encoded protein is CASSLPGTGRGEQYF.

V and J are TRBV19 and TRBJ1-1, with 9 nucleotides matching TRBD1. This CDR3 spans 13 amino acids. Germline CDR1 and CDR2: LNHDA and SQIVND (reference sequence). Trimming took 4 bases from V and 4 from J; bases not matched to a gene: 1. CDR3 bases: TGTGCCAGTAGTAAGGACAGGGGCACTGAAGCTTTCTTT. This codes for CASSKDRGTEAFF. Based on the CDR3 plus reference TRBV19 and TRBJ1-1, the full variable domain is DGGITQSPKYLFRKEGQNVTLSCEQNLNHDAMYWYRQDPGQGLRLIYYSQIVNDFQKGDIAEGYSVSREKKESFPLTVTSAQKNPTAFYLCASSKDRGTEAFFGQGTRLTVV.

The chain combines TRBV29-1 with TRBJ1-4; TRBD1 might be the D (5 bases). CDR1 SQVTM and CDR2 ANQGSEA come from the germline V gene. V lost 5 bases, J lost 8 bases, and 12 bases lay in between. CDR3 length: 12 residues. The CDR3 DNA follows: TGCAGCGTTCGGGGGGAGGGAGAAAAACTGTTTTTT. It specifies CSVRGEGEKLFF. The variable domain in full, with the rest retrieved from reference TRBV29-1 and TRBJ1-4, is SAVISQKPSRDICQRGTSLTIQCQVDSQVTMMFWYRQQPGQSLTLIATANQGSEATYESGFVIDKFPISRPNLTFSTLTVSNMSPEDSSIYLCSVRGEGEKLFFGSGTQLSVL.

The rearrangement uses TRBV19 and TRBJ2-1, with TRBD2 identical over 14 bases. Germline CDR1 reads LNHDA; CDR2 reads SQIVND (reference sequence). Losses at the gene ends were 4 bases for V and 4 bases for J; bases not matched to a gene: 12. The CDR3 extends over 19 amino acids. CDR3 amino acids: CASSTPGLAGAHPYNEQFF. The CDR3, as DNA: TGTGCCAGTAGTACTCCGGGACTAGCGGGGGCCCACCCATACAATGAGCAGTTCTTC.

CDR3 sequence: CASSELAGAPSTGELFF. The CDR3 coding sequence is TGTGCCAGCAGCGAACTAGCGGGGGCCCCGAGCACCGGGGAGCTGTTTTTT. The chain recombines TRBV6-4 with TRBJ2-2; 11 bases agree with TRBD2. V was clipped by 6 bases and J by 4 bases; unmatched bases: 10. CDR3 length: 17 residues. Germline assignment: CDR1 MRHNA and CDR2 SNTAGT.

The chain has TRBV18 and TRBJ2-1, with TRBD1 matching 9 bases. Germline V CDR1 and CDR2: KGHSH, LQKENI. The CDR3 contains 15 residues. V lost 5 bases to trimming and J lost 6 bases; unmatched junction nucleotides: 8. For the CDR3, the DNA is TGTGCCAGCTCAGAACAGGGGGCGTTTTCCAATGAGCAGTTCTTC. This gives the protein CASSEQGAFSNEQFF.

The chain has TRBV5-4 and TRBJ1-2, with D possibly being TRBD1 (5 bases). The CDR3 loop spans 15 amino acids. V was shortened by 3 bases and J by 8 bases, with 20 bases between the two germline ends. The germline gives CDR1 SGHNT, CDR2 YYREEE (reference sequence). CDR3 sequence (DNA): TGTGCCAGCAGCTCCGATTTTCAGGGTGTTATAGGCTACACCTTC. Its protein is CASSSDFQGVIGYTF.

This clone turned up a few times. V is TRBV2 and J is TRBJ2-5; 7 bases fit TRBD2. TRBJ2-7 matches the DNA end more closely, so the J call is doubtful. The CDR3 runs 17 residues. The V gene's germline CDR1 is SNHLY and CDR2 FYNNEI. The CDR3 DNA reads as TGTGCCAGCAGTGAGTCCTCCAGCGGGATAAGCCCCTACGAGCAGTACTTC. This gives the protein CASSESSSGISPYEQYF.

This chain uses TRBV4-2 with TRBJ2-7; 10 nucleotides match TRBD2. The germline CDR1 and CDR2 sequences are LGHNA and YNFKEQ. J was trimmed by 3 bases and V by 3 bases; bases with no gene match: 14. The CDR3 is 18 amino acids. The CDR3, as DNA: TGTGCCAGCAGCCAGATCGGTAGCGGGGGGCCGGAAGTCTACGAGCAGTACTTC. Encoded protein: CASSQIGSGGPEVYEQYF.